These T cell receptor beta chains were read from a single sample in a study of CD8 T cell repertoires and HIV-1 epitope variants. Their antigens remain unidentified. Generated by immunoSEQ multiplex PCR, the TCRdb table keeps only in-frame clones and is missing some. Of 5,500 to 7,000 clones in the sample, around 68% are singletons; the top ten hold about 40%. The material sequenced was cultured CD8+ T cells derived from PBMCs. All receptors come from a male donor with HIV. The CDR3 runs from the conserved cysteine through the conserved F or W.

v_call	j_call	cdr3_aa
TRBV18	TRBJ2-1	CASSPATGYSYNEQFF
TRBV27	TRBJ2-7	CASSQGLASYEQYF
TRBV19	TRBJ1-5	CASAIKGQANNQPQHF
TRBV27	TRBJ2-1	CASSLLAGGSEQFF
TRBV5-6	TRBJ2-1	CASSLSYNEQFF
TRBV29-1	TRBJ2-1	CSAARLVGNEQFF
TRBV13	TRBJ2-7	CASSLTGKNEQYF
TRBV5-1	TRBJ2-7	CASSLLPLQGSSYEQYF
TRBV28	TRBJ2-7	CASSSDSYEQYF
TRBV4-1	TRBJ2-7	CASSQETFTGSEQYF
TRBV19	TRBJ2-7	CASSPGGMTYEQYF
TRBV5-1	TRBJ1-3	CASRDTERNTIYF
TRBV27	TRBJ2-2	CASSSAPRVGTGELFF
TRBV5-4	TRBJ2-1	CASSWGSSGSGTEQFF
TRBV19	TRBJ2-5	CASSRTGSQETQYF
TRBV5-6	TRBJ2-5	CASSLGAAGVQETQYF
TRBV27	TRBJ2-5	CASSLVTEETQYF
TRBV5-6	TRBJ1-4	CASSLAGLDEKLFF
TRBV5-6	TRBJ2-7	CASSLDQYEQYF
TRBV10-3	TRBJ2-7	CAISESRGLAGSYEQYF
TRBV5-6	TRBJ1-1	CAGSLRSGRNTEAFF
TRBV19	TRBJ2-7	CASSSRETPYEQYF
TRBV6-4	TRBJ2-1	CASSGEISYNEQFF
TRBV27	TRBJ1-4	CASGVSATNEKLFF
TRBV7-2	TRBJ2-3	CASSPGQGNTDTQYF
TRBV27	TRBJ2-5	CASSFGRGRETQYF
TRBV7-5	TRBJ1-5	CVRSLEGKPQPQHF
TRBV5-1	TRBJ1-1	CASSTTGVNTEAFF
TRBV10-3	TRBJ1-5	CAISGGNNQPQHF
TRBV19	TRBJ2-1	CASSIGLASGQGEQFF
TRBV20-1	TRBJ2-7	CSAAPDDEQYF
TRBV27	TRBJ2-1	CASSFAGVSYNEQFF
TRBV10-3	TRBJ2-7	CAISEVFLTGIYEQYF
TRBV9	TRBJ1-1	CASSVGQVSEAFF
TRBV5-4	TRBJ2-1	CASSSRSGGLNNEQFF
TRBV9	TRBJ1-2	CASNQGAYGYTF
TRBV28	TRBJ2-7	CASSLVSGFTYEQYF
TRBV15	TRBJ2-5	CATSRGGLQETQYF